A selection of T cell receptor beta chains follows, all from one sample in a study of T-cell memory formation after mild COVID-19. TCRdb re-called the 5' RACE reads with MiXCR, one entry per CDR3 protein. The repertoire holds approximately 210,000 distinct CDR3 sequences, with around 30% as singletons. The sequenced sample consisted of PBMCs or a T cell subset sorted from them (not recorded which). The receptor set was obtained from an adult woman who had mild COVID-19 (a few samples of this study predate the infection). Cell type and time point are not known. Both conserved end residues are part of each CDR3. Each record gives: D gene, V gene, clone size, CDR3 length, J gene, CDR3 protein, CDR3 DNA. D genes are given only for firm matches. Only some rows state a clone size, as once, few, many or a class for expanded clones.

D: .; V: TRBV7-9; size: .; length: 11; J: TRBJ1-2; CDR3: CASSLWETGHF; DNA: TGTGCCAGCAGCTTATGGGAGACAGGTCACTTC
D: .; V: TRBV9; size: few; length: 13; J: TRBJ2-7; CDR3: CASSVGIINEQYF; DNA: TGTGCCAGCAGCGTCGGGATCATCAACGAGCAGTACTTC
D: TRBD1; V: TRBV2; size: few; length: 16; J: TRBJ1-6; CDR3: CASSEPRTGLASPLHF; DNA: TGTGCCAGCAGTGAACCCCGGACAGGGCTCGCTTCACCCCTCCACTTT
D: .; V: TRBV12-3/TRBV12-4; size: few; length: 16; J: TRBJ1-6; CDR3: CASSVTGGRAGSPLHF; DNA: TGTGCCAGCAGTGTAACCGGGGGCAGGGCGGGTTCACCCCTCCACTTT
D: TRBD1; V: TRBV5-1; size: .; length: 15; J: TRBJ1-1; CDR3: CASSPHDRGQTEAFF; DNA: TGCGCCAGCAGCCCACACGACAGGGGGCAGACTGAAGCTTTCTTT
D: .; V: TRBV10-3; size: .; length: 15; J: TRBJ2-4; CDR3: CAICPGQGSKNIQYF; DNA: TGTGCCATCTGTCCAGGGCAAGGCTCCAAAAACATTCAGTACTTC
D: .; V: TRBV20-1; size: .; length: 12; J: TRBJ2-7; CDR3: CSARDLSYEQYF; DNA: TGCAGTGCTAGGGACCTTTCCTACGAGCAGTACTTC
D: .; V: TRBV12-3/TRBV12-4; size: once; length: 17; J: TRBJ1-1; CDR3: CASSPTRTTALNTEAFF; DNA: TGTGCCAGCAGTCCGACAAGGACTACCGCTTTGAACACTGAAGCTTTCTTT
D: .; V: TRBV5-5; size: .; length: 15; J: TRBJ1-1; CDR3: CASSGGGLMNTEAFF; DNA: TGTGCCAGCAGCGGGGGCGGCCTCATGAACACTGAAGCTTTCTTT
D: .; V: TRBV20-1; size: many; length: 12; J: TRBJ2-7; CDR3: CSARAQGYEQYF; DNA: TGCAGTGCTAGAGCCCAGGGCTACGAGCAGTACTTC
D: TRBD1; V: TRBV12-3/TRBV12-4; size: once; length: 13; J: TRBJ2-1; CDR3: CASVSTGYNEQFF; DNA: TGTGCCAGCGTATCGACAGGGTACAATGAGCAGTTCTTC
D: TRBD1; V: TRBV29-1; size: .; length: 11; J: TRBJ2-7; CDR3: CSAGGQGREYF; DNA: TGCAGCGCCGGTGGACAGGGGAGGGAGTACTTC
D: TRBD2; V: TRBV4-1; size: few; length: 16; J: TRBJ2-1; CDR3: CASSQGGLGVYNEQFF; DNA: TGCGCCAGCAGCCAAGGAGGACTAGGGGTTTACAATGAGCAGTTCTTC
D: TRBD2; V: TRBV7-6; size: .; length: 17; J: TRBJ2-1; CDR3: CASSLGLAGGLYNEQFF; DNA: TGTGCCAGCAGCTTAGGGTTAGCGGGAGGGCTCTACAATGAGCAGTTCTTC
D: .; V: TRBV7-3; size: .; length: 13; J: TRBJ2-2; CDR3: CASSLDFPGELFF; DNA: TGTGCCAGCAGTCTCGACTTCCCCGGGGAGCTGTTTTTT
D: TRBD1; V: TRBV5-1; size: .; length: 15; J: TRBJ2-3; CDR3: CASSLVGQGTDTQYF; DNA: TGCGCCAGCAGCTTGGTCGGACAGGGCACAGATACGCAGTATTTT
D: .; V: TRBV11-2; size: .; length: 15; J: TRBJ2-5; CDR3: CASSLQTGPQETQYF; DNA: TGTGCCAGCAGCTTACAGACAGGACCGCAAGAGACCCAGTACTTC
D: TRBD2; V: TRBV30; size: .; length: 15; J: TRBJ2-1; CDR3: CAWRGLAGGYVEQFF; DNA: TGTGCCTGGAGGGGACTAGCGGGGGGTTATGTTGAGCAGTTCTTC
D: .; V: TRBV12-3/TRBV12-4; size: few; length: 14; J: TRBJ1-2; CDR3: CASSFVSRVSGYTF; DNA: TGTGCCAGCAGTTTTGTTAGCAGGGTGTCTGGCTACACCTTC
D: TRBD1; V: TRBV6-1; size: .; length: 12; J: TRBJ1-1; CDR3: CASRQGGTEAFF; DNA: TGTGCCAGCAGACAGGGGGGAACTGAAGCTTTCTTT
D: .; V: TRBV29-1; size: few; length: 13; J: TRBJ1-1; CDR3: CSVEVLTGSEAFF; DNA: TGCAGCGTTGAAGTTCTAACCGGGAGTGAAGCTTTCTTT
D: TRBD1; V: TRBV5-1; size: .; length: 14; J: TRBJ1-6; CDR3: CASSSRGTNSPLHF; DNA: TGCGCCAGCAGTTCCAGGGGGACGAATTCACCCCTCCACTTT
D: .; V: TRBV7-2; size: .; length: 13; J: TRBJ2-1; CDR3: CASSSGGDNEQFF; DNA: TGTGCCAGCAGCTCCGGAGGGGACAATGAGCAGTTCTTC
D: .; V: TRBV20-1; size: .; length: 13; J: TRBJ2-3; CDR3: CSAGGDGVDTQYF; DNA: TGCAGTGCTGGTGGGGATGGGGTGGATACGCAGTATTTT
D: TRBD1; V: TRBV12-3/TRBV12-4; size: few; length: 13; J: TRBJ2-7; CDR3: CASSLGQGHEQYF; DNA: TGTGCCAGCAGTTTAGGACAGGGTCACGAGCAGTACTTC
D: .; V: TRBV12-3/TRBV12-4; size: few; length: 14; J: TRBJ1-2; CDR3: CASSLGPPGYGYTF; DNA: TGTGCCAGCAGTTTAGGTCCCCCGGGCTATGGCTACACCTTC
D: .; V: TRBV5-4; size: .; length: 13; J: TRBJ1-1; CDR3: CASSLWVGTEAFF; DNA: TGTGCCAGCAGCTTGTGGGTGGGGACTGAAGCTTTCTTT
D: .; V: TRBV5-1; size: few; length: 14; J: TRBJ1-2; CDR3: CASSLAGEYYGYTF; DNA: TGCGCCAGCAGCTTGGCAGGGGAGTACTATGGCTACACCTTC
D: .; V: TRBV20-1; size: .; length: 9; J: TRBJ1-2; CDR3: CSARVGGTF; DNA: TGCAGTGCTAGAGTCGGGGGCACCTTC
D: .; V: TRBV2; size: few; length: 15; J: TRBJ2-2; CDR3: CASSAFPGPTGELFF; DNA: TGTGCCAGCAGTGCCTTTCCCGGGCCCACCGGGGAGCTGTTTTTT
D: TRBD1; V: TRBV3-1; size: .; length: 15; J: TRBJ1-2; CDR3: CASSSDGQGYYGYTF; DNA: TGTGCCAGCAGCTCAGATGGACAGGGGTACTATGGCTACACCTTC
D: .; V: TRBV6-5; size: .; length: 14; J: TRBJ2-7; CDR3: CASSDGPEGREQYF; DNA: TGTGCCAGCAGTGACGGACCGGAGGGACGCGAGCAGTACTTC
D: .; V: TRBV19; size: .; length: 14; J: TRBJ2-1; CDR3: CASSQGNSYNEQFF; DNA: TGTGCCAGTTCTCAAGGTAATTCCTACAATGAGCAGTTCTTC
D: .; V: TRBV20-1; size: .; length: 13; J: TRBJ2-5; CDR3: CSARRGLIETQYF; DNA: TGCAGTGCTAGACGGGGCCTAATAGAGACCCAGTACTTC
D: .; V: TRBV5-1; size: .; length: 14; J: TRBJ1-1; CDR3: CASSFRSLNTEAFF; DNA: TGCGCCAGCAGCTTCAGGTCCCTAAACACTGAAGCTTTCTTT
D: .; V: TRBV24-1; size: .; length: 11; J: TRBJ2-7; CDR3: CATSNSYEQYF; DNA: TGTGCCACCAGTAACTCCTACGAGCAGTACTTC
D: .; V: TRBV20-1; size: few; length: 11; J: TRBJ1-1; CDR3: CSALGAQLLIF; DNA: TGCAGTGCTCTCGGGGCCCAATTACTAATCTTT
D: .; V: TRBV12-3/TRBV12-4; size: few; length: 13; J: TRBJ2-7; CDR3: CASSRGLPYEQYF; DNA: TGTGCCAGCAGTCGTGGACTACCGTACGAGCAGTACTTC
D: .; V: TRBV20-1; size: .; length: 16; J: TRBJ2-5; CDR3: CSARGHLLAAQETQYF; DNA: TGCAGTGCTAGAGGACATTTGTTAGCGGCGCAAGAGACCCAGTACTTC
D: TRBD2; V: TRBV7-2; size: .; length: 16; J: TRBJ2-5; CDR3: CASSVGGLAGQETQYF; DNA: TGTGCCAGCAGCGTAGGTGGACTAGCGGGCCAAGAGACCCAGTACTTC
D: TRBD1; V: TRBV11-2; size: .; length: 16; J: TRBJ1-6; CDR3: CASRLTGGSYNSPLHF; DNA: TGTGCCAGCAGGTTAACAGGGGGCTCCTATAATTCACCCCTCCACTTT
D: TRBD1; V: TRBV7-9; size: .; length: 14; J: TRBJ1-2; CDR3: CASSLETGNDGYTF; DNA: TGTGCCAGCAGCTTAGAGACAGGGAACGATGGCTACACCTTC
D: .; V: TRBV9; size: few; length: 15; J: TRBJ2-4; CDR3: CASSVGWGMSHIQYF; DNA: TGTGCCAGCAGCGTAGGATGGGGGATGTCGCACATTCAGTACTTC
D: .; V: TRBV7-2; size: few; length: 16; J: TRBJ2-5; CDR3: CASSFGGLGAWETQYF; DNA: TGTGCCAGCAGCTTCGGGGGACTCGGGGCGTGGGAGACCCAGTACTTC
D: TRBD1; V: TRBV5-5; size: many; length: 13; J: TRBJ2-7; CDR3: CASSAGQGSEQYF; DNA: TGTGCCAGCAGCGCGGGACAGGGCTCCGAGCAGTACTTC
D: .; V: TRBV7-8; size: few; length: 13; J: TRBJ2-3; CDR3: CASRSRLTDTQYF; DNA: TGTGCCAGCAGATCCCGCCTCACAGATACGCAGTATTTT
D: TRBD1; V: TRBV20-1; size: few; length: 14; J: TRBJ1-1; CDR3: CSAPGQVMNTEAFF; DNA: TGCAGTGCACCGGGACAGGTTATGAACACTGAAGCTTTCTTT
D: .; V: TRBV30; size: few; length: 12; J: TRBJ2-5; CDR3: CAWSENSETQYF; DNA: TGTGCCTGGAGTGAGAACTCGGAGACCCAGTACTTC
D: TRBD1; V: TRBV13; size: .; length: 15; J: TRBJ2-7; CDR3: CASSLATGGHGEKYF; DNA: TGTGCCAGCAGCTTAGCCACAGGGGGCCATGGAGAGAAGTACTTC
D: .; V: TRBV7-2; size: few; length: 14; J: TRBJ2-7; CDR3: CASSSSSGGNEQYF; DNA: TGTGCCAGCAGCTCCTCTTCAGGGGGGAACGAGCAGTACTTC
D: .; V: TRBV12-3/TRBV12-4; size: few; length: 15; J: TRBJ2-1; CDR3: CASRRGEGSTAEQFF; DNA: TGTGCCAGCAGACGCGGGGAAGGGTCGACGGCTGAGCAGTTCTTC
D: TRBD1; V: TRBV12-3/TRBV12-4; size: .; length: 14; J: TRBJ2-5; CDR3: CASRGTGRGETQYF; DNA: TGTGCCAGCAGAGGGACAGGGAGAGGGGAGACCCAGTACTTC
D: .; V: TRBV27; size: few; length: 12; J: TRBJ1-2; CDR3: CASRTLGYGYTF; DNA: TGTGCCAGCCGAACCTTGGGCTATGGCTACACCTTC
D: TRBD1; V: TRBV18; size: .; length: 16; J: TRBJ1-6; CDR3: CASRYIQGARNSPLHF; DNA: TGTGCCAGCCGATACATCCAGGGGGCTCGGAATTCACCCCTCCACTTT
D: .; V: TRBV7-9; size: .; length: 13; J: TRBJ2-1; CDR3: CASSPPEDLVQFF; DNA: TGTGCCAGCAGCCCCCCCGAGGACCTAGTGCAGTTCTTC
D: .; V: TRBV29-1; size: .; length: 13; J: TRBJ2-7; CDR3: CSAATGKSYEQYF; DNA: TGCAGCGCCGCTACAGGGAAGTCCTACGAGCAGTACTTC
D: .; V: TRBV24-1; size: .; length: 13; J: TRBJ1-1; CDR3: CATSDFRGAEAFF; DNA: TGTGCCACCAGTGATTTTCGGGGGGCTGAAGCTTTCTTT
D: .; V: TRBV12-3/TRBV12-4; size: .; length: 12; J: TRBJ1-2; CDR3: CASSLGAYGYTF; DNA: TGCGCCAGCAGCTTAGGGGCGTATGGCTACACCTTC
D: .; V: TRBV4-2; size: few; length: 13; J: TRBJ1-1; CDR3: CASSQSRDTEAFF; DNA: TGTGCCAGCAGCCAGTCCAGGGATACTGAAGCTTTCTTT